This T cell receptor (beta chain) is drawn from a study of blood T cell repertoires in COVID-19. In this sample, this clone turned up a few times. In the authors' methods: Estimation of nucleated cell counts relied on the amplification of reference gene primers. Method: immunoSEQ multiplex PCR; TCRdb's copy keeps in-frame clones and lacks some. The DNA gave D and trimming, while V, J and clone size come from that table. The sample lists approximately 210,000 clones, about 90% occurring once. The CDR3 covers 14 residues. Trimming removed 0 bases from V and 5 bases from J; junction bases left unmatched: 4. Germline CDR1 is SGHRS and CDR2 is YFSETQ.

The source material was peripheral blood. The V gene is TRBV5-1, the J gene TRBJ2-5; 7 positions match TRBD2. This TCR was recovered from a woman between 70 and 85 years old with acute or convalescent COVID-19. The CDR3 nucleotides are TGCGCCAGCAGCTTGGGACTAGCAAGGGAGACCCAGTACTTC. Translating it yields CASSLGLARETQYF.